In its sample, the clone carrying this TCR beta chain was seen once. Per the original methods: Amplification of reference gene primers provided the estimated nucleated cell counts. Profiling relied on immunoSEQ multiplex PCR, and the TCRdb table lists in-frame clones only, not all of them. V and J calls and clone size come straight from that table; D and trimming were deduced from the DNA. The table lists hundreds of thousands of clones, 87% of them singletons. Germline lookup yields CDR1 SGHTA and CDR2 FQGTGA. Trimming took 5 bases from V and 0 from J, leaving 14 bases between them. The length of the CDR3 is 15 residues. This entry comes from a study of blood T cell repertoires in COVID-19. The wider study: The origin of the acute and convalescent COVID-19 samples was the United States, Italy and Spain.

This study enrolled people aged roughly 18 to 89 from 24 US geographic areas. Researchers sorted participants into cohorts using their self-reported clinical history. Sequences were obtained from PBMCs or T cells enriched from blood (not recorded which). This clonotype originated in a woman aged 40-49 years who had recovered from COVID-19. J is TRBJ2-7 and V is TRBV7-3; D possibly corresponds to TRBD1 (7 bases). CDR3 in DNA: TGTGCCAGCAGCCTCTCAGGGGGGTCCTCCTACGAGCAGTACTTC. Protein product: CASSLSGGSSYEQYF.